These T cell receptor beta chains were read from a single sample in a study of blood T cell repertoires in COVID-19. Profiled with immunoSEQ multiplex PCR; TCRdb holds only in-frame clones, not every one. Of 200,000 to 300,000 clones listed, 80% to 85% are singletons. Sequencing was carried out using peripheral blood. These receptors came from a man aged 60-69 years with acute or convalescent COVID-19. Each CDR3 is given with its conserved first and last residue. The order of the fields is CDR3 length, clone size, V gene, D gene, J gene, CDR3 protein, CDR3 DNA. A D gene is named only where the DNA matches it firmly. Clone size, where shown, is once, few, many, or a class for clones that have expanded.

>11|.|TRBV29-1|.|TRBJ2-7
CSVVTGFEQYF
TGCAGCGTTGTCACAGGGTTCGAGCAGTACTTC
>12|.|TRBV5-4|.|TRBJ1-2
CASSFPPGGYTF
TGTGCCAGCAGCTTTCCACCGGGTGGCTACACCTTC
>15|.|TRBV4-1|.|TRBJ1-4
CASSQATLGGEKLFF
TGCGCCAGCAGCCAAGCGACCCTCGGGGGTGAAAAACTGTTTTTT
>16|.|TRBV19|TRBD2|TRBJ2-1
CASSGGLALIYNEQFF
TGTGCCAGTAGTGGGGGACTAGCACTGATCTACAATGAGCAGTTCTTC
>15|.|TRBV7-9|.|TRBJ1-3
CASSLEGGPGNTIYF
TGTGCCAGCAGCTTAGAAGGGGGACCTGGAAACACCATATATTTT
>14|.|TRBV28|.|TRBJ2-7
CASSFPDRAYEQYF
TGTGCCAGCAGTTTCCCAGACAGAGCCTACGAGCAGTACTTC
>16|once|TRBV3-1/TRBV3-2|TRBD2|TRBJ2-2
CASSNSGGALFGELFF
TGTGCCAGCAGCAATAGCGGGGGGGCCCTATTCGGGGAGCTGTTTTTT
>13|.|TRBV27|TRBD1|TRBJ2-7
CASRRDRGLGQYF
TGTGCCAGCAGGAGGGACAGGGGCCTTGGGCAGTACTTC
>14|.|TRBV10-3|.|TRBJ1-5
CAISESGGLGPQHF
TGTGCCATCAGTGAGTCGGGTGGCCTAGGGCCCCAGCATTTT
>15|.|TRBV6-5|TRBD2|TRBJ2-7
CASSYSNLAGNEQYF
TGTGCCAGCAGTTACTCGAACCTAGCGGGCAACGAGCAGTACTTC